A selection of T cell receptor beta chains follows, all from one sample in a study of blood T cells in healthy people across ages. One entry per CDR3 protein, called by TCRdb with MiXCR from the 5' RACE reads. The data hold 1.5 million to 2 million distinct CDR3 sequences, with roughly 27% observed a single time. Sequenced: blood. All receptors derive from a woman aged 30 to 39 in good health. Both conserved end residues are part of each CDR3.

cdr3_aa	v_call	j_call
CSARVWRHNEQFF	TRBV20-1	TRBJ2-1
CASSLSHGGNQPQHF	TRBV12-3/TRBV12-4	TRBJ1-5
CASSHLLGYYNEQFF	TRBV27	TRBJ2-1
CASSYSGAGAGANVLTF	TRBV6-2/TRBV6-3	TRBJ2-6
CASSLGRSGGPRGQYF	TRBV5-6	TRBJ2-3
CASSDRSPGNYGYTF	TRBV10-2	TRBJ1-2
CSIDRQGDGYTF	TRBV29-1	TRBJ1-2
CASSAAGRQETQYF	TRBV7-6	TRBJ2-5
CASSQGTGSDAFF	TRBV4-1	TRBJ1-1
CASTSGGGINEKLFF	TRBV28	TRBJ1-4
CASRGGGLSTDTQYF	TRBV28	TRBJ2-3
CAIRSETQPDNEQFF	TRBV10-3	TRBJ2-1
CASSDFLPTNFVDEQFF	TRBV25-1	TRBJ2-1
CASSPMEFYGYTF	TRBV5-6	TRBJ1-2
CSATPHSEVSYEQYF	TRBV20-1	TRBJ2-7
CASSMATGGVADTQYF	TRBV5-1	TRBJ2-3
CASSFASVAGYGDTQYF	TRBV5-1	TRBJ2-3
CSARQTGNTEAFF	TRBV20-1	TRBJ1-1
CASSLLGASNQPQHF	TRBV5-5	TRBJ1-5
CAIGTAGGTETQYF	TRBV15	TRBJ2-5
CASSLGDIGLRQYF	TRBV5-1	TRBJ2-7
CASSQGDLDASPLHF	TRBV7-9	TRBJ1-6
CASSLDKRGLAESTDTQYF	TRBV11-2	TRBJ2-3
CSASGLNEQFF	TRBV20-1	TRBJ2-1
CASRTSEGGYTEAFF	TRBV7-9	TRBJ1-1
CASSFGVTDTQYF	TRBV12-3/TRBV12-4	TRBJ2-3
CASSDVRGTDTQYF	TRBV5-1	TRBJ2-3
CASGLVLSGLRGEQYF	TRBV12-5	TRBJ2-7
CASSQGANNQPQHF	TRBV2	TRBJ1-5
CASSLGVATNEKLFF	TRBV5-1	TRBJ1-4
CAISEERESEDTQYF	TRBV10-3	TRBJ2-3
CASRTGTVGEYEYF	TRBV6-5	TRBJ2-5
CASSVDGSNSPLHF	TRBV9	TRBJ1-6
CASSYRTDLNYGYTF	TRBV6-2/TRBV6-3	TRBJ1-2
CASSPNRTPKGAPQHF	TRBV4-3	TRBJ1-5
CASSRGDAGADEQYF	TRBV5-1	TRBJ2-7
CASSVTGTAFGYTF	TRBV25-1	TRBJ1-2
CATSADTGYEQYF	TRBV15	TRBJ2-7
CASSQAPGSYTF	TRBV3-1	TRBJ1-2
CANSRRRQVQTPLHF	TRBV18	TRBJ1-6
CASSQDLSGAGGQGETQYF	TRBV3-1	TRBJ2-5
CASSAGLAGVAEQYF	TRBV5-1	TRBJ2-5
CASSLIPGTGGPNTEAFF	TRBV7-3	TRBJ1-1
CGARGTRATYEQYF	TRBV20-1	TRBJ2-7
CATKPAGDNEQFF	TRBV5-4	TRBJ2-1
CSARGQGQYEQYF	TRBV20-1	TRBJ2-7
CASSFTGTVASTDTQYF	TRBV7-2	TRBJ2-3
CASSLEAVGTDTQYF	TRBV7-3	TRBJ2-3
CASSRGTGANVLTF	TRBV18	TRBJ2-6
CASSLNLAGGEETQYF	TRBV11-2	TRBJ2-5
CATRGTGSSQAQHF	TRBV24-1	TRBJ1-5
CASSLSGGDHGQFF	TRBV5-1	TRBJ2-1
CASRFTSFDEQYF	TRBV11-2	-
CSARVQGGPITEAFF	TRBV20-1	TRBJ1-1